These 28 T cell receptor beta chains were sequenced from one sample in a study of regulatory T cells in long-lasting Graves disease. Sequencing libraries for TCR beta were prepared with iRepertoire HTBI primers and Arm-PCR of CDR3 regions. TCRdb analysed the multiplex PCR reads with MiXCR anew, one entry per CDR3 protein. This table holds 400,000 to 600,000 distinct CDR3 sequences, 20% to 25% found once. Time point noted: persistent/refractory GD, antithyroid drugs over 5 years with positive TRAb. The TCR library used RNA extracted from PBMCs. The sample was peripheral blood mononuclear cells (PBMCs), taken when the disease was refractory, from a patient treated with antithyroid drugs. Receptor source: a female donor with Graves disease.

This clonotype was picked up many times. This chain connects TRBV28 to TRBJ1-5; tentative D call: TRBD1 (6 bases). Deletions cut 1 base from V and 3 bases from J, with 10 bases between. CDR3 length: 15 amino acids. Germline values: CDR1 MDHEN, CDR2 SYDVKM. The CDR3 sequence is CASSLSGVYNQPQHF. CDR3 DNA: TGTGCCAGCAGTTTATCAGGGGTCTACAATCAGCCCCAGCATTTT. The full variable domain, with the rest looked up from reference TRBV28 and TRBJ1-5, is DVKVTQSSRYLVKRTGEKVFLECVQDMDHENMFWYRQDPGLGLRLIYFSYDVKMKEKGDIPEGYSVSREKKERFSLILESASTNQTSMYLCASSLSGVYNQPQHFGDGTRLSIL.

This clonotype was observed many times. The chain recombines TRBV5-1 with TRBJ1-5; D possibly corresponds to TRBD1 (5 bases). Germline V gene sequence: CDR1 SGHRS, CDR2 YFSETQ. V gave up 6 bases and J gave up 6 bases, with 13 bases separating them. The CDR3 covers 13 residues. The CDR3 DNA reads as TGCGCCAGCAACGTGGGGGACCGTCAGCCCCAGCATTTT. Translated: CASNVGDRQPQHF.

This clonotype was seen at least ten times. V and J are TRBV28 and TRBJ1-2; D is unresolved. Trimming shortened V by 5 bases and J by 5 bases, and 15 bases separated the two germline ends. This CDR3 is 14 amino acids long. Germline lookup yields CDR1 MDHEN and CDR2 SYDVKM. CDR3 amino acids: CASSPLAGVYGYTF. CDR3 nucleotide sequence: TGTGCCAGCAGTCCTCTTGCAGGAGTATATGGCTACACCTTC.

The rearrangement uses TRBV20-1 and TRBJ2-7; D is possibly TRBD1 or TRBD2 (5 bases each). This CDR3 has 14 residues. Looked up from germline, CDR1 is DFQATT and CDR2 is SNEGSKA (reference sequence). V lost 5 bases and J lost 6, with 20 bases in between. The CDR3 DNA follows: TGCAGTGCTTCTGGGACGGTGAACGCGGCCGAGCAGTACTTC. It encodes CSASGTVNAAEQYF.

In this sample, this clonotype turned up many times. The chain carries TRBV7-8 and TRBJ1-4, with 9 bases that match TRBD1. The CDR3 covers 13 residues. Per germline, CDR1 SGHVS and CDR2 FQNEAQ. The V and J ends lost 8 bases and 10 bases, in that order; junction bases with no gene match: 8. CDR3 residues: CASGRGQGGKLFF. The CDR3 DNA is TGTGCCAGCGGTCGGGGACAGGGCGGAAAACTGTTTTTT. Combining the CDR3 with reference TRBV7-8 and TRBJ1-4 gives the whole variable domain GAGVSQSPRYKVAKRGQDVALRCDPISGHVSLFWYQQALGQGPEFLTYFQNEAQLDKSGLPSDRFFAERPEGSVSTLKIQRTQQEDSAVYLCASGRGQGGKLFFGSGTQLSVL.

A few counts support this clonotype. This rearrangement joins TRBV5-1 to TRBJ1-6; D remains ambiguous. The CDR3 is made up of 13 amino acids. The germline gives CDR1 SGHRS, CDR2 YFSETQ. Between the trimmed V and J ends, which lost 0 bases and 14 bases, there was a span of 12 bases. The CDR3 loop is CASSLEWPLSLHF. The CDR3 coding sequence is TGCGCCAGCAGCTTGGAGTGGCCTCTATCCCTCCACTTT.

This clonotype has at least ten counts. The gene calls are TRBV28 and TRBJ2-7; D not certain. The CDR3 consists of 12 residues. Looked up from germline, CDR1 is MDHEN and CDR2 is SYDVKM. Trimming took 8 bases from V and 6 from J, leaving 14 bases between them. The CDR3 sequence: CASSPIGGEQYF. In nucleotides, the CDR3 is TGTGCCAGCTCCCCCATCGGCGGCGAGCAGTACTTC.

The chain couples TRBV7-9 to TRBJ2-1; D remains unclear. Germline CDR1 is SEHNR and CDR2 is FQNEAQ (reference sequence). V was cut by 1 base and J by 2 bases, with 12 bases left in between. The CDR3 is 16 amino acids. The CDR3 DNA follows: TGTGCCAGCAGCTTAGAAGCAGAACCAGCCTACAATGAGCAGTTCTTC. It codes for CASSLEAEPAYNEQFF.

The CDR3 here is CASSDTRQGWVGNIQYF. Written as DNA, the CDR3 is TGTGCCAGCAGCGACACTCGACAGGGATGGGTCGGAAACATTCAGTACTTC. The J gene is TRBJ2-4, the V gene TRBV7-9; 7 bases agree with TRBD1. Germline lookup yields CDR1 SEHNR and CDR2 FQNEAQ (reference sequence). This CDR3 contains 17 residues. Trimming took 5 bases from V and 6 from J; bases not matched to a gene: 16.

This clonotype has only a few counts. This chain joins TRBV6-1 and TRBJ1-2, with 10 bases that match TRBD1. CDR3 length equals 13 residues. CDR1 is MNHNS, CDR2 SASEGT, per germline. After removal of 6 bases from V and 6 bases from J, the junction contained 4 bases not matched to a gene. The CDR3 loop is CASRDRGGNGYTF. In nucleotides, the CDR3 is TGTGCCAGCAGGGACAGGGGGGGAAATGGCTACACCTTC.

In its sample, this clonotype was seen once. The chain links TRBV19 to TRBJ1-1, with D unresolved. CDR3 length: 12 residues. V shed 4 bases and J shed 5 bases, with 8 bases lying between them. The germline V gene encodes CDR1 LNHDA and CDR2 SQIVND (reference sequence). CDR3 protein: CASSTLRTEAFF. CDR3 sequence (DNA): TGTGCCAGTAGTACACTAAGGACTGAAGCTTTCTTT. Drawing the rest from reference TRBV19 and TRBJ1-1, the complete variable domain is DGGITQSPKYLFRKEGQNVTLSCEQNLNHDAMYWYRQDPGQGLRLIYYSQIVNDFQKGDIAEGYSVSREKKESFPLTVTSAQKNPTAFYLCASSTLRTEAFFGQGTRLTVV.

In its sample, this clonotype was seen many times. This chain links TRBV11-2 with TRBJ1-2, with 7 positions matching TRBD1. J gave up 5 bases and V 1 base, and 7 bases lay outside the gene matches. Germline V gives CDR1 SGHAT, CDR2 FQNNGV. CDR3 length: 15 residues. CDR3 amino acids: CASSLAAGQSYGYTF. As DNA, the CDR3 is TGTGCCAGCAGCTTAGCCGCGGGACAGTCATATGGCTACACCTTC.

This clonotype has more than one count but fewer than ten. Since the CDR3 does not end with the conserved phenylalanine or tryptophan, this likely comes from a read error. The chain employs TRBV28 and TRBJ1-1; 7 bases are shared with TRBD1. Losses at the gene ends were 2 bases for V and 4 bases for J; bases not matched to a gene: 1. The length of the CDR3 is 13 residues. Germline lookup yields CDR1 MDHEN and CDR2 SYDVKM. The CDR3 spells CASSLAGGTEAFS. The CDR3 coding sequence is TGTGCCAGCAGTTTAGCAGGGGGCACTGAAGCTTTCTCT.

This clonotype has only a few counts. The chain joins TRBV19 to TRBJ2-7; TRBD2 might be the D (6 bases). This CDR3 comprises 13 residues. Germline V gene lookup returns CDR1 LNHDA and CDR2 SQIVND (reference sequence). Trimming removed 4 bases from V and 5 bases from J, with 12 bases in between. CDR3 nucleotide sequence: TGTGCCAGTAGTAGCTGGGGGGTCGACGAGCAGTACTTC. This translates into CASSSWGVDEQYF.

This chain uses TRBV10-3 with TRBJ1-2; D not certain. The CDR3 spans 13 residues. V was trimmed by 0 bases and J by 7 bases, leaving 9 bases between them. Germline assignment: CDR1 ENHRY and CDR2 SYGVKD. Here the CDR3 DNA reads TGTGCCATCAGTGAGTCGCGGGGAATTGGCTACACCTTC. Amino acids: CAISESRGIGYTF.

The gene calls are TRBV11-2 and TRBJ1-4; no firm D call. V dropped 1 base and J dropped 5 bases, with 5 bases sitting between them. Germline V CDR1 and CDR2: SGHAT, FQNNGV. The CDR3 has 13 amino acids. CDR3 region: CASSLGWNEKLFF. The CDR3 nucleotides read TGTGCCAGCAGCTTAGGCTGGAATGAAAAACTGTTTTTT.

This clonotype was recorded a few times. The CDR3 DNA reads TGTGCCAGCAGCCACGAAACAACAGGGAGCGGCTACACCTTC. Translating it yields CASSHETTGSGYTF. The chain employs TRBV7-9 and TRBJ1-2; the D gene is possibly TRBD1 (6 bases). V lost 5 bases and J 8 bases, leaving 18 bases between the germline ends. The germline gives CDR1 SEHNR, CDR2 FQNEAQ (reference sequence). This CDR3 is built from 14 residues.

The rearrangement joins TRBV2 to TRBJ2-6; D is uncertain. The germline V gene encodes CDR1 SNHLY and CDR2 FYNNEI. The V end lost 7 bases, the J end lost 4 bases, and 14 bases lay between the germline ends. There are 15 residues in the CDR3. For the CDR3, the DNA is TGTGCCAGCACGCACGGCCGGTCGGGGGCCAACGTCCTGACTTTC. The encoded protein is CASTHGRSGANVLTF. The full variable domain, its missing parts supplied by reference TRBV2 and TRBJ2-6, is EPEVTQTPSHQVTQMGQEVILRCVPISNHLYFYWYRQILGQKVEFLVSFYNNEISEKSEIFDDQFSVERPDGSNFTLKIRSTKLEDSAMYFCASTHGRSGANVLTFGAGSRLTVL.

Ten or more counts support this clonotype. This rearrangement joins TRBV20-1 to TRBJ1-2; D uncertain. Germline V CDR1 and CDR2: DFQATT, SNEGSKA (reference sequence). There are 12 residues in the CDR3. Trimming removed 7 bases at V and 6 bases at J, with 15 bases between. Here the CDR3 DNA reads TGCAGTGTGTTTGAGGGATTAGATGGCTACACCTTC. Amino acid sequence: CSVFEGLDGYTF.

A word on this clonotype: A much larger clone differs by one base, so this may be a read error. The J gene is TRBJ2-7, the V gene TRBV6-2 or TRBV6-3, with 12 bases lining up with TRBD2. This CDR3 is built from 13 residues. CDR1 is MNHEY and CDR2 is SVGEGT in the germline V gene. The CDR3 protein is CASSLAGGNERYF. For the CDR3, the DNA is TGTGCCAGCAGCCTAGCGGGAGGGAACGAGCGGTACTTC.

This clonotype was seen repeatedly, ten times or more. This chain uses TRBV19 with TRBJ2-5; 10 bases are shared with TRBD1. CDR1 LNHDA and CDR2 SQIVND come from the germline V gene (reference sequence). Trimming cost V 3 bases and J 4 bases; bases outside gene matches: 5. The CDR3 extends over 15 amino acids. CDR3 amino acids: CASSILGTGAETQYF. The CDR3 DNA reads TGTGCCAGTAGTATCCTGGGGACAGGGGCAGAGACCCAGTACTTC.

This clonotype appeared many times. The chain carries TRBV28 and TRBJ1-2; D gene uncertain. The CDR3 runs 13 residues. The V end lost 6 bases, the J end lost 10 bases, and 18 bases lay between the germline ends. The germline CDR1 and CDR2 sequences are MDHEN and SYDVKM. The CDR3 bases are TGTGCCAGCAGCCAAATCCTCCGGTCTCTCTACACCTTC. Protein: CASSQILRSLYTF.

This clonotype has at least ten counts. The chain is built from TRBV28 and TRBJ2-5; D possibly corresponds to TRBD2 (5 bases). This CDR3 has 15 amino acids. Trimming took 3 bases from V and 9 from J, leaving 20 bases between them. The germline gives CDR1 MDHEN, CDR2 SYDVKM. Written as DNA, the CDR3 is TGTGCCAGCAGTTTCCAAGGTCTTGAAAAGAGGGCCCAGTACTTC. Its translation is CASSFQGLEKRAQYF.

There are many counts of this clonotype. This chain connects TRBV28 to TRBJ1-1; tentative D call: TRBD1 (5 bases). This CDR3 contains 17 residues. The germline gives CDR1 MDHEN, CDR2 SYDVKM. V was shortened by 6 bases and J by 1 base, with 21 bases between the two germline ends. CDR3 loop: CASRSVRGDIWNTEAFF. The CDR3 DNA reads TGTGCCAGCAGATCCGTTAGGGGCGACATTTGGAACACTGAAGCTTTCTTT.

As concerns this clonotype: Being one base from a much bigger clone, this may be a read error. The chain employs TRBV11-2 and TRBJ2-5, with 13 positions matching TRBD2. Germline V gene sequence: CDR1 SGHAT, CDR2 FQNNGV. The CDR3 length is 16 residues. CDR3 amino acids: CASGLITSGGDETQYF. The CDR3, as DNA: TGTGCCAGCGGCTTGATAACTAGCGGGGGGGATGAGACCCAGTACTTC.

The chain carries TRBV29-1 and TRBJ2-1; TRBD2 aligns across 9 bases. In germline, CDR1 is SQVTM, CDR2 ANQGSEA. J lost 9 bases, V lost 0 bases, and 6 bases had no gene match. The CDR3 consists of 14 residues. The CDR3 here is CSVEEIKLAGEQFF. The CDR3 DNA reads TGCAGCGTTGAAGAAATCAAACTAGCGGGTGAGCAGTTCTTC.

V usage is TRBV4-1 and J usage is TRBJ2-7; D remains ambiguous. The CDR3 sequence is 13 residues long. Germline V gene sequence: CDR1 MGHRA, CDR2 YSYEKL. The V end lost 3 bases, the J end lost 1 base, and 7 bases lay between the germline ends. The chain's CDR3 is CASSHVGSYEQYF. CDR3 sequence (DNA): TGCGCCAGCAGCCATGTGGGATCCTACGAGCAGTACTTC.

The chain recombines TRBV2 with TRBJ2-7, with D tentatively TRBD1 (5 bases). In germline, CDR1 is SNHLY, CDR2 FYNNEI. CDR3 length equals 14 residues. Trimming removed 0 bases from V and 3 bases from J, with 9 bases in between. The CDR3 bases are TGTGCCAGCAGTGAAGCAGGGGAATTCTACGAGCAGTACTTC. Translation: CASSEAGEFYEQYF.